This T cell receptor beta chain was profiled in a study of T cells in Graves' hyperthyroidism and ophthalmopathy. Researchers took RNA transcripts and amplified the TCR beta CDR3 regions from them. RT-PCR in the first round (using the HTBI primer set) targeted the TCR CDR3. TCRdb ran MiXCR on the multiplex PCR reads and lists one entry per CDR3 protein. The sample contains hundreds of thousands of distinct CDR3 sequences, approximately 15% of which appear only once. At least ten counts were recorded for this clonotype. This CDR3 contains 14 residues. CDR1 and CDR2 from the germline V gene are SNHLY and FYNNEI. The V gene end was trimmed by 2 bases and the J gene end by 5 bases; junction bases not matched to a gene: 3.

The source material was blood. This TCR derives from a woman aged 30 to 39 with Graves' hyperthyroidism that later progressed to Graves' ophthalmopathy. V gene TRBV2 combines with J gene TRBJ2-1; TRBD2 matches at 7 bases. In nucleotides, the CDR3 is TGTGCCAGCAGTGAACAGCTAGCGGACAATGAGCAGTTCTTC. Protein sequence: CASSEQLADNEQFF.